This is a list of T cell receptor beta chains from one sample in a study of T cell repertoires in cytomegalovirus infection. TCRdb itself ran the reads through MiXCR, one entry per CDR3 protein. The table lists about 480,000 distinct CDR3 sequences, roughly a third of them singletons. No antigen is known for these receptors. Sample: cultured PBMCs, taken from culture after CMV antigen stimulation. The receptors stem from a human donor in good health (CMV status not recorded). Some clones in this sample may be carry-over from other donors' samples. Both conserved end residues are part of each CDR3. A D gene is named only where the DNA matches it firmly. For some rows the clone size is stated as once, few or many, or as a class when expanded; others skip it.

CASSPGQRFNEQFF	TGTGCCAGCAGCCCGGGACAAAGATTCAATGAGCAGTTCTTC	TRBV7-2	TRBJ2-1	few	NA
CASSLAQAGVGETQYF	TGTGCCAGCAGCTTAGCCCAAGCGGGAGTTGGAGAGACCCAGTACTTC	TRBV7-2	TRBJ2-5	NA	TRBD2
CASSLGSVERDISYEQYF	TGTGCCAGCAGCTTAGGTTCCGTAGAAAGGGACATCTCCTACGAGCAGTACTTC	TRBV7-8	TRBJ2-7	few	NA
CASSVAGLPSYEQYF	TGTGCCAGCAGCGTAGCGGGACTTCCCTCCTACGAGCAGTACTTC	TRBV7-2	TRBJ2-7	NA	TRBD2
CASSSPRTKHDYGYTF	TGTGCCAGCAGCTCACCTCGGACAAAGCACGACTATGGCTACACCTTC	TRBV11-2	TRBJ1-2	NA	NA
CASRPPASGDNEQFF	TGTGCCAGCAGACCACCGGCTAGCGGGGACAATGAGCAGTTCTTC	TRBV28	TRBJ2-1	NA	TRBD2
CASSVLAGGGTDTQYF	TGTGCCAGCAGTGTGTTGGCGGGAGGCGGCACAGATACGCAGTATTTT	TRBV6-4	TRBJ2-3	NA	TRBD2
CASSPPGLADETQYF	TGTGCCAGCAGCCCCCCTGGACTAGCCGATGAGACCCAGTACTTC	TRBV7-2	TRBJ2-5	NA	TRBD2
CASSPRQGAMNTEAFF	TGTGCCAGCAGCCCTCGACAGGGGGCAATGAACACTGAAGCTTTCTTT	TRBV7-6	TRBJ1-1	few	TRBD1
CSAVRVSGANVLTF	TGCAGTGCTGTAAGGGTTTCTGGGGCCAACGTCCTGACTTTC	TRBV20-1	TRBJ2-6	NA	NA
CASSFFPTDTEAFF	TGTGCCAGCAGCTTTTTCCCGACGGACACTGAAGCTTTCTTT	TRBV7-2	TRBJ1-1	many	NA
CASSLEQAGRYNEQFF	TGTGCCAGCAGCTTAGAACAGGCAGGGAGGTACAATGAGCAGTTCTTC	TRBV7-2	TRBJ2-1	many	NA
CASIPVRDEQYF	TGTGCCAGCATCCCAGTGAGGGACGAGCAGTACTTC	TRBV2	TRBJ2-7	NA	NA
CASSLGTRTGGNQPQHF	TGTGCCAGCAGCTTAGGTACAAGGACAGGGGGCAATCAGCCCCAGCATTTT	TRBV7-2	TRBJ1-5	many	TRBD1
CASSPRNGYTF	TGTGCCAGCAGTCCCAGAAATGGCTACACCTTC	TRBV12-3/TRBV12-4	TRBJ1-2	NA	NA
CASSPPGDRRLQYF	TGTGCCAGCAGCCCTCCTGGGGACAGACGGCTGCAGTACTTC	TRBV13	TRBJ2-7	NA	TRBD1
CASSRLRGNTIYF	TGTGCCAGCAGCAGATTAAGGGGAAACACCATATATTTT	TRBV7-2	TRBJ1-3	once	NA
CAISGSGREGYEQYF	TGTGCCATCAGTGGTAGCGGGAGGGAGGGCTACGAGCAGTACTTC	TRBV10-3	TRBJ2-7	NA	TRBD2
CASSLGSSGRFF	TGTGCCAGCAGTCTGGGTTCTAGCGGGAGGTTCTTC	TRBV2	TRBJ2-1	NA	TRBD2
CASSVETSGSLVDEQFF	TGTGCCAGCAGCGTAGAGACTAGCGGGTCCTTAGTGGATGAGCAGTTCTTC	TRBV9	TRBJ2-1	NA	TRBD2
CSAQGAQGWTEAFF	TGCAGTGCCCAGGGGGCTCAGGGGTGGACTGAAGCTTTCTTT	TRBV20-1	TRBJ1-1	NA	TRBD1
CASSYGAGGPYNEQFF	TGTGCCAGCAGCTACGGAGCGGGAGGGCCGTACAATGAGCAGTTCTTC	TRBV11-3	TRBJ2-1	NA	TRBD2
CSATDRGDEQFF	TGCAGTGCCACGGACAGGGGCGATGAGCAGTTCTTC	TRBV20-1	TRBJ2-1	NA	TRBD1
CASSHTTGNYEQYF	TGTGCCAGCAGTCACACCACAGGGAACTACGAGCAGTACTTC	TRBV7-2	TRBJ2-7	many	NA
CASSPRRLARPYQETQYF	TGTGCCAGCAGCCCCAGGCGACTAGCGAGGCCTTACCAAGAGACCCAGTACTTC	TRBV7-2	TRBJ2-5	NA	TRBD2
CASSLGAGHRGYTF	TGTGCCAGCAGCTTGGGTGCGGGACATAGAGGCTACACCTTC	TRBV5-6	TRBJ1-2	NA	NA
CASSSYRTGWSGANVLTF	TGTGCCAGCAGCTCTTATAGGACAGGATGGTCTGGGGCCAACGTCCTGACTTTC	TRBV6-5	TRBJ2-6	NA	TRBD1
CASSHQATQETQYF	TGTGCCAGCAGTCATCAGGCGACCCAAGAGACCCAGTACTTC	TRBV7-2	TRBJ2-5	many	NA
CASSPVGGYEQYF	TGTGCCAGCAGCCCGGTGGGGGGGTACGAGCAGTACTTC	TRBV7-2	TRBJ2-7	many	TRBD2
CATLRGLAIKGETQYF	TGTGCTACCCTGCGTGGACTAGCTATAAAGGGAGAGACCCAGTACTTC	TRBV7-6	TRBJ2-5	NA	TRBD2
CASRDPGQGLSDTQYF	TGTGCCAGCAGAGATCCGGGACAGGGATTATCAGATACGCAGTATTTT	TRBV6-2/TRBV6-3	TRBJ2-3	NA	TRBD1
CASSFSSGPSTQYF	TGTGCCAGCAGTTTTTCTTCAGGGCCCTCGACCCAGTACTTC	TRBV12-3/TRBV12-4	TRBJ2-5	NA	NA
CASRVQGGRPGYTF	TGTGCCAGCAGGGTACAGGGTGGCCGACCGGGCTACACCTTC	TRBV7-2	TRBJ1-2	few	NA
CASSPRTSGYSTDTQYF	TGTGCCAGCAGCCCCCGGACTAGCGGGTATAGCACAGATACGCAGTATTTT	TRBV7-3	TRBJ2-3	NA	TRBD2
CASSLTPGLNYGYTF	TGTGCCAGCAGCCTTACACCGGGATTAAACTATGGCTACACCTTC	TRBV11-2	TRBJ1-2	NA	NA
CASSLGSYAYNEQFF	TGTGCCAGCAGCTTAGGAAGCTACGCGTACAATGAGCAGTTCTTC	TRBV7-9	TRBJ2-1	few	NA
CASSSSVSVPTDTQYF	TGTGCCAGCAGCTCCTCAGTGAGCGTACCCACAGATACGCAGTATTTT	TRBV5-4	TRBJ2-3	NA	NA
CASSLTQGKGQPQHF	TGTGCCAGCAGCCTTACACAGGGAAAGGGGCAGCCCCAGCATTTT	TRBV7-2	TRBJ1-5	NA	NA
CASSQDPTDTQYF	TGTGCCAGCAGCCAAGACCCCACAGATACGCAGTATTTT	TRBV14	TRBJ2-3	few	NA
CASSFDSGTYEQFF	TGTGCCAGCAGCTTCGATAGCGGGACATATGAGCAGTTCTTC	TRBV7-2	TRBJ2-1	NA	TRBD2
CASSGLPRTEETQYF	TGTGCCAGCAGTGGGCTTCCGAGGACGGAAGAGACCCAGTACTTC	TRBV25-1	TRBJ2-5	NA	NA
CASSLTGGYEQYF	TGTGCCAGCAGCTTAACAGGGGGCTACGAGCAGTACTTC	TRBV12-3/TRBV12-4	TRBJ2-7	many	TRBD1
CASSDFKFTGFVKPQHF	TGTGCCAGCAGCGACTTCAAGTTCACAGGGTTCGTAAAGCCCCAGCATTTT	TRBV7-8	TRBJ1-5	many	NA
CASSQERPGVPADTQYF	TGCGCCAGCAGCCAAGAAAGGCCGGGAGTCCCGGCAGATACGCAGTATTTT	TRBV4-3	TRBJ2-3	NA	NA
CSAPPGLGQGGLVNTEAFF	TGCAGTGCTCCCCCGGGCCTCGGACAGGGAGGTCTTGTGAACACTGAAGCTTTCTTT	TRBV20-1	TRBJ1-1	many	TRBD1
CASSQDATVSYEQYF	TGTGCCAGCAGCCAAGATGCGACAGTCTCCTACGAGCAGTACTTC	TRBV3-1	TRBJ2-7	NA	NA
CASSQVVSGRNIQYF	TGCGCCAGCAGCCAAGTTGTTTCCGGTCGAAACATTCAGTACTTC	TRBV4-1	TRBJ2-4	NA	NA
CASSSYTMPGQGFTKWEAFF	TGTGCCAGCAGCTCCTATACAATGCCGGGACAGGGGTTTACAAAGTGGGAAGCTTTCTTT	TRBV7-2	TRBJ1-1	many	TRBD1
CASSLEAGGPADTQYF	TGTGCCAGCAGCTTAGAGGCGGGAGGGCCGGCTGATACGCAGTATTTT	TRBV7-8	TRBJ2-3	many	TRBD2
CASSSLWGGYTF	TGTGCCAGCAGTTCGTTGTGGGGAGGCTACACCTTC	TRBV6-5	TRBJ1-2	few	NA
CASSLRLAGDNTEAFF	TGTGCCAGCAGCCTGCGGCTCGCAGGGGATAACACTGAAGCTTTCTTT	TRBV12-3/TRBV12-4	TRBJ1-1	few	NA
CSAQTGTNEKLFF	TGCAGCGCCCAGACAGGGACTAATGAAAAACTGTTTTTT	TRBV29-1	TRBJ1-4	NA	TRBD1
CASSFGAYNEQFF	TGTGCCAGCAGCTTCGGGGCTTACAATGAGCAGTTCTTC	TRBV7-9	TRBJ2-1	many	NA
CASSSRGRGTGELFF	TGTGCCAGTAGTTCTCGCGGGAGGGGGACCGGGGAGCTGTTTTTT	TRBV19	TRBJ2-2	NA	TRBD2
CASSDPGNSPLHF	TGTGCCAGCAGCGATCCAGGGAATTCACCCCTCCACTTT	TRBV11-1	TRBJ1-6	few	NA
CASSSPLAANEQFF	TGTGCCAGCAGCTCCCCTCTAGCGGCCAATGAGCAGTTCTTC	TRBV7-8	TRBJ2-1	many	TRBD2
CASIVGQGINYGYTF	TGTGCCAGCATAGTCGGGCAGGGGATAAACTATGGCTACACCTTC	TRBV7-2	TRBJ1-2	many	NA